This TCR beta chain was captured in a study of cytomegalovirus exposure and HLA in healthy donors. Study in general: An analysis done earlier identified 95 million to 140 million unique TCR beta sequences from 150 million to 200 million T cells.

The PCR was carried out with 60 Vbeta primers and 13 Jbeta primers. In the authors' methods: In a later analysis, of 70 million to 85 million unique beta chains, roughly 9.9 million appeared in at least two donors. TCRdb's copy holds only in-frame clones and misses some; the assay was immunoSEQ multiplex PCR. That table supplies the V and J calls and clone size; D and trimming were determined from the DNA. Of some 140,000 clones in the sample, 79% were seen once. This clone was observed a few times. Its cognate antigen is unknown. Whole-study results and caveats: The study had only CMV serostatus as immune exposure information. Across donors, most TCRs were seen rarely, yet some public ones were widespread.

CDR3 length: 15 residues. V lost 0 bases, J lost 8 bases, and 16 bases lay in between. The germline CDR1 and CDR2 sequences are LGHNA and YSLEER. The clonotype was recovered from a young man in good health and CMV-seronegative. Source material: PBMCs. The J gene is TRBJ1-2, the V gene TRBV4-3, with TRBD1 as a possible D gene (6 bases). CDR3 DNA: TGCGCCAGCAGCCAAGAGGTGGCAGGGGCCTTGGGCTACACCTTC. The encoded protein is CASSQEVAGALGYTF.